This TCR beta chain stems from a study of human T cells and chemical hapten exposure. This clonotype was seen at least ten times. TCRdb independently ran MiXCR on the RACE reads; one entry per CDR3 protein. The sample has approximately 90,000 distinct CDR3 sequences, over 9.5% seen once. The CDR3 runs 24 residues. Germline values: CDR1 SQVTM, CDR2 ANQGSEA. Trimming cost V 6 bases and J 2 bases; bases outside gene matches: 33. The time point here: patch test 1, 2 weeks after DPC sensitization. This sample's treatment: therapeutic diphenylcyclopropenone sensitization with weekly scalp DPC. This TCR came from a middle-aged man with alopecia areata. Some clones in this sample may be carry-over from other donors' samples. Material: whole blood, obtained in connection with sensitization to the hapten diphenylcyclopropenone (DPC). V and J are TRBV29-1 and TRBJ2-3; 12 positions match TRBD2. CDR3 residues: CSVTPIPTSGRSFGAGTLTDTQYF. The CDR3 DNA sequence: TGCAGCGTCACTCCAATCCCCACTAGCGGGAGGAGTTTCGGGGCAGGGACCCTCACAGATACGCAGTATTTT.